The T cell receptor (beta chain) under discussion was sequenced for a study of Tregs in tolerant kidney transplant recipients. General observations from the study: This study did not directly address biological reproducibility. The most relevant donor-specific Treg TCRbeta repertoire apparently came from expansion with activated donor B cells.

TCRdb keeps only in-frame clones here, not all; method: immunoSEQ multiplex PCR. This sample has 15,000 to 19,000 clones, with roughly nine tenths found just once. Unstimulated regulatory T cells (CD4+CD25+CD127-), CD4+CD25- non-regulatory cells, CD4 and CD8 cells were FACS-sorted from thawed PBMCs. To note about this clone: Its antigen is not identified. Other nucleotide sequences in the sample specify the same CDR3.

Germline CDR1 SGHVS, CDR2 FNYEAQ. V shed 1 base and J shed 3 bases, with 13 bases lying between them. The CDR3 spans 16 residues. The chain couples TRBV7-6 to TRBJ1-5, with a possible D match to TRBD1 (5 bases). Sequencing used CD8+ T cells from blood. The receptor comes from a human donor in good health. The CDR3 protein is CASSLGGRGPNQPQHF. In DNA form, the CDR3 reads TGTGCCAGCAGCTTAGGGGGGAGGGGACCCAATCAGCCCCAGCATTTT.